The source of this TCR beta chain is a study of blood T cell repertoires in COVID-19. The cohort comprised adults aged 18 to 89 years residing in some 24 US areas. Participant reports of clinical history set cohort assignment. In the original analysis: The assay estimated nucleated cells by amplifying reference gene primers. Libraries were prepared by immunoSEQ multiplex PCR; TCRdb keeps only in-frame clonotypes and omits some of them. V and J calls plus clone size are reproduced from that table; the DNA served to infer D and trimming. Of around 190,000 clones listed, roughly 85% are singletons. The CDR3 runs 16 residues. The germline V gene has CDR1 MGHRA and CDR2 YSYEKL. Trimming took off 4 bases at V and 4 bases at J, with 17 bases between the two ends.

This TCR derives from a woman younger than 35 who had recovered from COVID-19. V gene TRBV4-1 combines with J gene TRBJ1-5, with unresolved D. The sequenced sample was PBMCs or T cells enriched from blood (not recorded which). This CDR3 reads CASSPTLNPGNQPQHF. The CDR3 nucleotides read TGCGCCAGCAGCCCAACACTAAATCCGGGGAATCAGCCCCAGCATTTT.